This is a list of T cell receptor beta chains from one sample in a study of T cells in Graves' hyperthyroidism and ophthalmopathy. Each CDR3 protein is one row after TCRdb ran MiXCR on the multiplex PCR reads. The table includes 300,000 to 450,000 distinct CDR3 sequences, about 13% detected once. The source material was blood. The receptors were gathered from a woman younger than 30 with Graves' hyperthyroidism. Each CDR3 is given with its conserved first and last residue. The order of the fields is V gene, J gene, clone size, D gene, CDR3 protein, CDR3 DNA. The D gene is left open where the match is weak. Clone size is not always given. Where it is, it says once, few, many or a class for expanded clones.

v_gene: TRBV7-8
j_gene: TRBJ2-5
abundance: many
d_gene: TRBD2
CDR3aa: CASSPVGGGEQETQYF
CDR3nt: TGTGCCAGCAGCCCAGTGGGGGGGGGGGAACAAGAGACCCAGTACTTC

v_gene: TRBV5-1
j_gene: TRBJ2-7
abundance: many
d_gene: .
CDR3aa: CASSRGIGNSYEQYF
CDR3nt: TGCGCCAGCAGCCGGGGGATTGGAAACTCCTACGAGCAGTACTTC

v_gene: TRBV28
j_gene: TRBJ1-5
abundance: .
d_gene: TRBD1
CDR3aa: CASSLLWDRGLQPQHF
CDR3nt: TGTGCCAGCAGTCTCCTTTGGGACAGGGGGCTTCAGCCCCAGCATTTT

v_gene: TRBV18
j_gene: TRBJ1-1
abundance: many
d_gene: .
CDR3aa: CASSPQPDTEAFF
CDR3nt: TGTGCCAGCTCACCACAGCCCGACACTGAAGCTTTCTTT

v_gene: TRBV30
j_gene: TRBJ2-1
abundance: many
d_gene: .
CDR3aa: CAQGPHSYNEQFF
CDR3nt: TGTGCCCAGGGGCCACACTCCTACAATGAGCAGTTCTTC

v_gene: TRBV20-1
j_gene: TRBJ2-5
abundance: many
d_gene: TRBD2
CDR3aa: CSARTPGGAGETQYF
CDR3nt: TGCAGTGCTAGAACCCCGGGGGGGGCGGGGGAGACCCAGTACTTC

v_gene: TRBV5-1
j_gene: TRBJ1-2
abundance: many
d_gene: .
CDR3aa: CASRNPGTPYGYTF
CDR3nt: TGCGCCAGCAGAAATCCAGGGACACCCTATGGCTACACCTTC

v_gene: TRBV6-1
j_gene: TRBJ1-1
abundance: many
d_gene: .
CDR3aa: CASSDDGGRAEAFF
CDR3nt: TGTGCCAGCAGTGATGACGGGGGGCGAGCTGAAGCTTTCTTT

v_gene: TRBV9
j_gene: TRBJ2-5
abundance: .
d_gene: .
CDR3aa: CASSVDTGTQETQYF
CDR3nt: TGTGCCAGCAGCGTAGATACTGGGACCCAAGAGACCCAGTACTTC

v_gene: TRBV28
j_gene: TRBJ2-3
abundance: many
d_gene: TRBD2
CDR3aa: CASSLTGLAGDSSDTQYF
CDR3nt: TGTGCCAGCAGCTTGACGGGACTAGCGGGAGATAGTTCAGATACGCAGTATTTT

v_gene: TRBV11-2
j_gene: TRBJ1-1
abundance: many
d_gene: .
CDR3aa: CASRRNSGNTEAFF
CDR3nt: TGTGCCAGCAGGCGTAATTCAGGGAACACTGAAGCTTTCTTT

v_gene: TRBV29-1
j_gene: TRBJ1-2
abundance: many
d_gene: .
CDR3aa: CSVGGEFYGYTF
CDR3nt: TGCAGCGTTGGAGGGGAGTTCTATGGCTACACCTTC

v_gene: TRBV5-6
j_gene: TRBJ1-2
abundance: many
d_gene: .
CDR3aa: CASSTWGANYGYTF
CDR3nt: TGTGCCAGCAGCACATGGGGGGCAAACTATGGCTACACCTTC

v_gene: TRBV5-1
j_gene: TRBJ2-1
abundance: many
d_gene: TRBD2
CDR3aa: CASSLFSGKTEQFF
CDR3nt: TGCGCCAGCAGCTTGTTTAGCGGGAAAACTGAGCAGTTCTTC

v_gene: TRBV6-1
j_gene: TRBJ1-4
abundance: few
d_gene: .
CDR3aa: CASRPGTFQGKLFF
CDR3nt: TGTGCCAGCAGGCCGGGGACCTTTCAGGGAAAACTGTTTTTT

v_gene: TRBV5-5
j_gene: TRBJ2-7
abundance: many
d_gene: TRBD1
CDR3aa: CASSSQGEPYEQYF
CDR3nt: TGTGCCAGCAGCTCGCAGGGGGAGCCCTACGAGCAGTACTTC

v_gene: TRBV19
j_gene: TRBJ1-4
abundance: few
d_gene: .
CDR3aa: CASSGTLREKLFF
CDR3nt: TGTGCCAGTAGTGGGACCCTCAGGGAAAAACTGTTTTTT

v_gene: TRBV28
j_gene: TRBJ2-2
abundance: few
d_gene: .
CDR3aa: CASSLGFSTGFWSGTGELFF
CDR3nt: TGTGCCAGCAGTTTAGGTTTCTCGACCGGGTTTTGGTCGGGCACCGGGGAGCTGTTTTTT

v_gene: TRBV6-2/TRBV6-3
j_gene: TRBJ2-7
abundance: many
d_gene: .
CDR3aa: CASSYLNRQYF
CDR3nt: TGTGCCAGCAGTTACTTAAATCGGCAGTACTTC

v_gene: TRBV9
j_gene: TRBJ1-3
abundance: few
d_gene: .
CDR3aa: CASSPLQGHSGNTIYF
CDR3nt: TGTGCCAGCAGCCCCCTACAGGGTCATTCTGGAAACACCATATATTTT

v_gene: TRBV3-1
j_gene: TRBJ1-2
abundance: many
d_gene: .
CDR3aa: CASSQVKEGELLDYGYTF
CDR3nt: TGTGCCAGCAGCCAAGTTAAGGAAGGCGAACTTCTCGACTATGGCTACACCTTC

v_gene: TRBV19
j_gene: TRBJ2-7
abundance: .
d_gene: TRBD1
CDR3aa: CASSIFPGQGPYEQYF
CDR3nt: TGTGCCAGTAGTATCTTCCCGGGACAGGGCCCCTACGAGCAGTACTTC

v_gene: TRBV12-3/TRBV12-4
j_gene: TRBJ1-1
abundance: many
d_gene: .
CDR3aa: CASSFELTGNTEAFF
CDR3nt: TGTGCCAGCAGTTTCGAGTTAACAGGGAACACTGAAGCTTTCTTT

v_gene: TRBV13
j_gene: TRBJ2-4
abundance: many
d_gene: .
CDR3aa: CASSLEGEAKNIQYF
CDR3nt: TGTGCCAGCAGCTTAGAGGGGGAAGCCAAAAACATTCAGTACTTC

v_gene: TRBV4-2
j_gene: TRBJ2-1
abundance: many
d_gene: .
CDR3aa: CASSQEGTDNEQFF
CDR3nt: TGTGCCAGCAGCCAAGAAGGGACGGACAATGAGCAGTTCTTC

v_gene: TRBV3-1
j_gene: TRBJ1-2
abundance: many
d_gene: .
CDR3aa: CASSHTFYGYTF
CDR3nt: TGTGCCAGCAGTCACACATTCTATGGCTACACCTTC

v_gene: TRBV6-7
j_gene: TRBJ1-5
abundance: .
d_gene: .
CDR3aa: CASSYSIRGQPQHF
CDR3nt: TGTGCCAGCAGTTACTCCATCCGGGGCCAGCCCCAGCATTTT

v_gene: TRBV3-1
j_gene: TRBJ1-6
abundance: few
d_gene: TRBD1
CDR3aa: CASSQVAGTANSPLHF
CDR3nt: TGTGCCAGCAGCCAAGTAGCCGGGACAGCAAATTCACCCCTCCACTTT

v_gene: TRBV6-2/TRBV6-3
j_gene: TRBJ2-7
abundance: many
d_gene: TRBD2
CDR3aa: CASSYGGGGSYEQYF
CDR3nt: TGTGCCAGCAGTTACGGAGGCGGGGGATCCTACGAGCAGTACTTC

v_gene: TRBV2
j_gene: TRBJ2-1
abundance: .
d_gene: TRBD2
CDR3aa: CASSMSGDDNEQFF
CDR3nt: TGTGCCAGCAGCATGAGCGGGGACGACAATGAGCAGTTCTTC

v_gene: TRBV2
j_gene: TRBJ2-1
abundance: many
d_gene: .
CDR3aa: CASSELLWTSYNEQFF
CDR3nt: TGTGCCAGCAGTGAGTTGTTATGGACCTCCTACAATGAGCAGTTCTTC

v_gene: TRBV7-9
j_gene: TRBJ2-4
abundance: many
d_gene: TRBD2
CDR3aa: CASSLAGGDRGDIQYF
CDR3nt: TGTGCCAGCAGCTTGGCCGGGGGGGACCGAGGGGACATTCAGTACTTC

v_gene: TRBV9
j_gene: TRBJ2-1
abundance: many
d_gene: .
CDR3aa: CASSVGGNSYNEQFF
CDR3nt: TGTGCCAGCAGCGTAGGGGGGAACTCCTACAATGAGCAGTTCTTC

v_gene: TRBV27
j_gene: TRBJ1-2
abundance: many
d_gene: TRBD1
CDR3aa: CASSYTGGAHYGYTF
CDR3nt: TGTGCCAGCAGTTATACAGGGGGGGCGCACTATGGCTACACCTTC

v_gene: TRBV5-1
j_gene: TRBJ2-7
abundance: many
d_gene: .
CDR3aa: CASSLSAGSYEQYF
CDR3nt: TGCGCCAGCAGCTTGTCGGCAGGGTCCTACGAGCAGTACTTC

v_gene: TRBV2
j_gene: TRBJ1-6
abundance: many
d_gene: .
CDR3aa: CASSEENVRGSPLHF
CDR3nt: TGTGCCAGCAGTGAGGAGAACGTTAGAGGATCACCCCTCCACTTT

v_gene: TRBV27
j_gene: TRBJ2-2
abundance: few
d_gene: TRBD2
CDR3aa: CASRVLAGGNTGELFF
CDR3nt: TGTGCCAGCAGGGTACTAGCGGGAGGGAACACCGGGGAGCTGTTTTTT

v_gene: TRBV12-5
j_gene: TRBJ1-3
abundance: many
d_gene: .
CDR3aa: CASGFSPGNTIYF
CDR3nt: TGTGCTAGTGGTTTCTCCCCCGGAAACACCATATATTTT

v_gene: TRBV2
j_gene: TRBJ1-5
abundance: many
d_gene: TRBD1
CDR3aa: CASTQDRGTNQPQHF
CDR3nt: TGTGCCAGCACCCAGGACAGGGGCACCAATCAGCCCCAGCATTTT

v_gene: TRBV7-6
j_gene: TRBJ1-6
abundance: .
d_gene: .
CDR3aa: CASSPWDGVNSPLHF
CDR3nt: TGTGCCAGCAGCCCTTGGGATGGGGTTAATTCACCCCTCCACTTT

v_gene: TRBV27
j_gene: TRBJ2-7
abundance: many
d_gene: .
CDR3aa: CASSSQGSAYEQYF
CDR3nt: TGTGCCAGCAGTTCCCAGGGGTCCGCTTACGAGCAGTACTTC

v_gene: TRBV27
j_gene: TRBJ2-3
abundance: many
d_gene: TRBD2
CDR3aa: CASRLNTGGVDTQYF
CDR3nt: TGTGCCAGCCGTCTGAACACGGGGGGAGTAGATACGCAGTATTTT

v_gene: TRBV30
j_gene: TRBJ2-2
abundance: many
d_gene: TRBD2
CDR3aa: CAWGLAGAGELFF
CDR3nt: TGTGCCTGGGGGCTAGCGGGCGCCGGGGAGCTGTTTTTT

v_gene: TRBV12-3/TRBV12-4
j_gene: TRBJ2-1
abundance: many
d_gene: TRBD2
CDR3aa: CATKPRENNEQFF
CDR3nt: TGTGCCACCAAACCGCGGGAGAACAATGAGCAGTTCTTC

v_gene: TRBV20-1
j_gene: TRBJ2-3
abundance: many
d_gene: TRBD2
CDR3aa: CSARDREGVTDTQYF
CDR3nt: TGCAGTGCTAGAGATCGGGAGGGGGTCACAGATACGCAGTATTTT

v_gene: TRBV5-1
j_gene: TRBJ2-1
abundance: many
d_gene: TRBD2
CDR3aa: CASSPQPASGTNNEQFF
CDR3nt: TGCGCCAGCAGCCCACAGCCTGCTAGCGGGACCAACAATGAGCAGTTCTTC

v_gene: TRBV28
j_gene: TRBJ1-5
abundance: many
d_gene: TRBD1
CDR3aa: CASISRGQGASDSNQPQHF
CDR3nt: TGTGCCAGCATCTCAAGGGGACAGGGGGCTTCGGATAGCAATCAGCCCCAGCATTTT

v_gene: TRBV5-1
j_gene: TRBJ2-1
abundance: many
d_gene: .
CDR3aa: CASSPGGTAYNEQFF
CDR3nt: TGCGCCAGCAGCCCGGGGGGGACAGCCTACAATGAGCAGTTCTTC

v_gene: TRBV28
j_gene: TRBJ1-5
abundance: few
d_gene: .
CDR3aa: CASRGSPGQPQHF
CDR3nt: TGTGCCAGCAGAGGGTCTCCGGGTCAGCCCCAGCATTTT

v_gene: TRBV27
j_gene: TRBJ1-2
abundance: many
d_gene: .
CDR3aa: CASSFSDSYGYTF
CDR3nt: TGTGCCAGCAGTTTCTCCGACAGCTATGGCTACACCTTC

v_gene: TRBV28
j_gene: TRBJ1-2
abundance: .
d_gene: .
CDR3aa: CASQRRNYGYTF
CDR3nt: TGTGCCAGCCAGCGGCGGAACTATGGCTACACCTTC

v_gene: TRBV12-3/TRBV12-4
j_gene: TRBJ2-7
abundance: many
d_gene: .
CDR3aa: CASSFEDGSYEQYF
CDR3nt: TGTGCCAGCAGTTTCGAGGACGGCTCCTACGAGCAGTACTTC

v_gene: TRBV20-1
j_gene: TRBJ2-4
abundance: many
d_gene: TRBD1
CDR3aa: CSARGNRGTNIQYF
CDR3nt: TGCAGTGCTAGAGGCAACAGGGGAACAAACATTCAGTACTTC